The 27 T cell receptor beta chains presented below share a single source sample, sequenced in a study of blood T cells in healthy people across ages. A sample-barcoded 5' primer and a J-beta primer mix were used in a second PCR of roughly 6 to 12 cycles. TCRdb reprocessed the 5' RACE reads via MiXCR and lists one record per CDR3 protein. The sample has about 1,400,000 distinct CDR3 sequences, 45% to 70% seen once; the top ten hold over 5%. The sequenced sample consisted of blood. The origin of the receptors is a man aged 18 to 29 in good health.

In this sample, this clonotype turned up a few times. The V gene is TRBV12-3 or TRBV12-4, the J gene TRBJ2-2; D possibly matches TRBD1 or TRBD2 (5 bases each). V was trimmed by 5 bases and J by 2 bases, leaving 15 bases between them. The CDR3 loop spans 16 amino acids. CDR3 in amino acids: CASSLANRDNTGELFF. The CDR3 bases are TGTGCCAGCAGTCTGGCCAACCGGGACAACACCGGGGAGCTGTTTTTT.

This clonotype was seen a handful of times. The chain has TRBV5-4 and TRBJ1-2; 9 bases fit TRBD1. The CDR3 spans 14 residues. Germline V CDR1 and CDR2: SGHNT, YYREEE (reference sequence). J was trimmed by 2 bases and V by 3 bases; bases with no gene match: 2. The CDR3 region has the DNA TGTGCCAGCAGCTGGGGACAGGGCAACTATGGCTACACCTTC. This codes for CASSWGQGNYGYTF.

This clonotype has only a few counts. The V call is TRBV20-1, the J call TRBJ2-7; 9 bases are shared with TRBD2. The CDR3 runs to 14 residues. Germline lookup yields CDR1 DFQATT and CDR2 SNEGSKA (reference sequence). The V and J ends lost 6 bases and 2 bases, in that order; junction bases with no gene match: 8. The CDR3 DNA is TGCAGTGCAACTCTGACTAGCGGTCCCTACGAGCAGTACTTC. It translates to CSATLTSGPYEQYF.

The V call is TRBV5-4, the J call TRBJ2-1, with TRBD1 identical over 9 bases. The V gene end was trimmed by 4 bases and the J gene end by 5 bases; junction bases not matched to a gene: 7. The CDR3 spans 15 residues. The germline CDR1 and CDR2 sequences are SGHNT and YYREEE (reference sequence). In DNA form, the CDR3 reads TGTGCCAGCAGCGCGGGACAGGGTGGCAACAATGAGCAGTTCTTC. It yields the protein CASSAGQGGNNEQFF.

J is TRBJ2-1 and V is TRBV20-1; D is ambiguous. The CDR3 extends over 15 amino acids. Trimming left V 0 bases short and J 0 bases short, with 9 bases between. CDR1 and CDR2 (germline): DFQATT, SNEGSKA (reference sequence). CDR3: CSARDGHISYNEQFF. CDR3 DNA sequence: TGCAGTGCTAGAGATGGCCATATCTCCTACAATGAGCAGTTCTTC.

This chain uses TRBV6-5 with TRBJ1-4, with D perhaps matching TRBD1 (6 bases). CDR1 and CDR2 from the germline V gene are MNHEY and SVGAGI. Trimming took 5 bases from V and 5 from J, leaving 15 bases between them. The CDR3 covers 15 residues. This chain's CDR3 is CASSAKGGANEKLFF. CDR3 DNA sequence: TGTGCCAGCAGTGCGAAGGGGGGGGCGAATGAAAAACTGTTTTTT.

V usage is TRBV6-5 and J usage is TRBJ2-1; possible D gene TRBD1, 5 bases. Between the trimmed V and J ends, which lost 2 bases and 3 bases, there was a span of 8 bases. The CDR3 contains 14 residues. Germline V gives CDR1 MNHEY, CDR2 SVGAGI. For the CDR3, the DNA is TGTGCCAGCAGTTACGAGGACAACTACAATGAGCAGTTCTTC. It yields the protein CASSYEDNYNEQFF.

This sequence joins TRBV27 and TRBJ2-5, with a tentative D call TRBD1 (5 bases). The end of the DNA fits TRBJ2-7 better, so the J call may be wrong. The CDR3 extends over 14 amino acids. CDR1 MNHEY and CDR2 SMNVEV come from the germline V gene (reference sequence). The chain's CDR3 is CASSLWAGRYEQYF. The CDR3 nucleotides are TGTGCCAGCAGTTTATGGGCAGGGCGCTACGAGCAGTACTTC.

The genes are TRBV27 and TRBJ2-6; 11 bases line up with TRBD1. The CDR3 sequence is 18 residues long. V was pared by 6 bases and J by 4 bases, with 11 bases of the junction left unmatched. Germline values: CDR1 MNHEY, CDR2 SMNVEV (reference sequence). CDR3 DNA: TGTGCCAGCAGCCCTGGACAGGGGGCGCCTCCAGGGGCCAACGTCCTGACTTTC. Translating gives CASSPGQGAPPGANVLTF.

This chain connects TRBV4-1 to TRBJ2-4; the match to TRBD1 covers 8 bases. This CDR3 comprises 19 residues. V lost 4 bases to trimming and J lost 1 base; unmatched junction nucleotides: 15. CDR1 and CDR2 from the germline V gene are MGHRA and YSYEKL. This CDR3 is CASSPARLGQVNAKNIQYF. In DNA, the CDR3 is TGCGCCAGCAGCCCGGCCCGATTGGGACAGGTCAATGCCAAAAACATTCAGTACTTC.

The rearrangement links TRBV29-1 to TRBJ1-1; 7 bases match TRBD1. Germline V gene sequence: CDR1 SQVTM, CDR2 ANQGSEA. This CDR3 is 13 amino acids long. The trim removed 5 bases at V and 5 bases at J, leaving 8 bases unmatched. CDR3 DNA: TGCAGCGTTCTGAAGGGGGCGAAAACTGAAGCTTTCTTT. Translation: CSVLKGAKTEAFF.

The CDR3 loop is CASNGQGPRRAVQFF. The CDR3 coding sequence is TGTGCCAGCAACGGACAGGGGCCGCGTCGAGCAGTGCAGTTCTTC. The chain carries TRBV6-2 or TRBV6-3 and TRBJ2-1; 9 bases are a match to TRBD1. Per germline, CDR1 MNHEY and CDR2 SVGEGT. After removal of 7 bases from V and 12 bases from J, the junction contained 16 bases not matched to a gene. There are 15 residues in the CDR3.

The CDR3 coding sequence is TGCAGTGCTAGCCGACGGATAGCCTACGAGCAGTACTTC. Protein product: CSASRRIAYEQYF. V and J are TRBV20-1 and TRBJ2-7; D uncertain. V lost 3 bases, J lost 2 bases, and 11 bases lay in between. This CDR3 comprises 13 residues. Germline CDR1 DFQATT, CDR2 SNEGSKA (reference sequence).

The table lists this clonotype with a few counts. The chain couples TRBV14 to TRBJ1-6; 9 nucleotides agree with TRBD1. The germline CDR1 and CDR2 sequences are SGHDN and FVKESK. The CDR3 is made up of 14 amino acids. Unmatched junction bases numbered 4, after V lost 4 bases and J lost 9 bases. The DNA of the CDR3 is TGTGCCAGCAGCCCGGGACAGGGAGTTTCACCCCTCCACTTT. Translating it yields CASSPGQGVSPLHF.

This clonotype was detected a few times. The V gene is TRBV9, the J gene TRBJ2-1; D is possibly TRBD2 (6 bases). Trimming took 4 bases from V and 7 from J, leaving 15 bases between them. The germline gives CDR1 SGDLS, CDR2 YYNGEE. The CDR3 length is 14 residues. The CDR3 loop is CASSRWTTWNEQFF. CDR3 bases: TGTGCCAGCAGCAGGTGGACTACTTGGAATGAGCAGTTCTTC.

On this clonotype itself: One junction end does not reproduce the germline sequence, and a read error may be involved. CDR3 in DNA: TGTGACAGCAAGAAACTTTCCTACGAGCAGTACTTC. Encoded protein: CDSKKLSYEQYF. The chain has TRBV6-2 or TRBV6-3 and TRBJ2-7; no reliable D call. The CDR3 is 12 residues long. Germline V gives CDR1 MNHEY, CDR2 SVGEGT.

In this sample, this clonotype turned up a few times. J is TRBJ2-1 and V is TRBV6-5; D unresolved. Trimming took off 0 bases at V and 7 bases at J, with 16 bases between the two ends. Germline assignment: CDR1 MNHEY and CDR2 SVGAGI. This CDR3 spans 16 amino acids. CDR3 in amino acids: CASSYSDVGIKNEQFF. In nucleotides, the CDR3 is TGTGCCAGCAGTTACTCAGACGTCGGCATAAAAAATGAGCAGTTCTTC.

The chain carries TRBV20-1 and TRBJ2-1; 11 nucleotides align to TRBD2. This CDR3 has 16 residues. Germline lookup yields CDR1 DFQATT and CDR2 SNEGSKA (reference sequence). J lost 0 bases, V lost 6 bases, and 7 bases had no gene match. The DNA for the CDR3 is TGCAGTGCCGATTCTAGCGGGGGGACCTCCTACAATGAGCAGTTCTTC. Translating gives CSADSSGGTSYNEQFF.

Ten or more counts support this clonotype. The gene calls are TRBV29-1 and TRBJ2-1, with D tentatively TRBD1 (6 bases). CDR3 size: 11 residues. V lost 4 bases to trimming and J lost 9 bases, with 10 bases between them. The germline V gene has CDR1 SQVTM and CDR2 ANQGSEA. The CDR3 DNA follows: TGCAGCGTTGGCAACAGGGTTGAGCAGTTCTTC. Its translation is CSVGNRVEQFF.

This rearrangement joins TRBV29-1 to TRBJ1-1; a possible D gene is TRBD1 (5 bases). V was clipped by 3 bases and J by 4 bases, with 15 bases between them. The CDR3 is 14 amino acids. The germline V gene has CDR1 SQVTM and CDR2 ANQGSEA. CDR3 DNA sequence: TGCAGCGTTGAGAAAGGGGCTAAAGGCACTGAAGCTTTCTTT. Protein product: CSVEKGAKGTEAFF.

This clonotype was counted a single time. The chain employs TRBV24-1 and TRBJ2-2; D may match TRBD1 or TRBD2 (5 bases each). The CDR3 runs 14 residues. CDR1 and CDR2 (germline): KGHDR, SFDVKD. The V end lost 3 bases, the J end lost 6 bases, and 10 bases lay between the germline ends. The DNA of the CDR3 is TGTGCCACCAGTGATCCGAGGGGTGCCGGGGAGCTGTTTTTT. This codes for CATSDPRGAGELFF.

This clonotype was seen ten or more times. J is TRBJ2-7 and V is TRBV29-1; D remains ambiguous. V lost 4 bases and J 4 bases, leaving 2 bases between the germline ends. The CDR3 sequence is 9 residues long. Germline V gene sequence: CDR1 SQVTM, CDR2 ANQGSEA. The CDR3 nucleotides read TGCAGCGTTGGATACGAGCAGTACTTC. This codes for CSVGYEQYF.

The table lists this clonotype with a few counts. The rearrangement joins TRBV6-2 or TRBV6-3 to TRBJ2-1, with no clear D. V was trimmed by 6 bases and J by 5 bases, leaving 11 bases between them. The CDR3 has 13 residues. Germline loops: CDR1 MNHEY, CDR2 SVGEGT. CDR3 coding DNA: TGTGCCAGCAGACCCGCTCCGCACAATGAGCAGTTCTTC. The encoded protein is CASRPAPHNEQFF.

The J gene is TRBJ2-3, the V gene TRBV6-6; D is ambiguous. Germline CDR1 reads MNHNY; CDR2 reads SVGAGI (reference sequence). Trimming shortened V by 2 bases and J by 6 bases, and 12 bases separated the two germline ends. This CDR3 spans 14 amino acids. The CDR3 nucleotides are TGTGCCAGCAGTTACCCCGACCACTCCGATACGCAGTATTTT. This codes for CASSYPDHSDTQYF.

The chain combines TRBV25-1 with TRBJ2-2; D gene unclear. The V and J ends lost 1 base and 4 bases respectively, with 7 bases between them. Germline CDR1 reads MGHDK; CDR2 reads SYGVNS. This CDR3 region has 14 residues. The DNA for the CDR3 is TGTGCCAGCAGTGAATGGTCCAGCACCGGGGAGCTGTTTTTT. It is translated as CASSEWSSTGELFF.

In this sample, this clonotype turned up a few times. DNA of the CDR3: TGCGCCAGCAGCGACATCGGACAGGAGCTTTTTCCTGGCTACACCTTC. Protein: CASSDIGQELFPGYTF. The chain combines TRBV4-1 with TRBJ1-2, with TRBD1 matching over 7 bases. The CDR3 is 16 amino acids. With 5 bases clipped from V and 7 bases from J, the junction kept 16 bases outside the gene matches. Germline V lookup: CDR1 MGHRA, CDR2 YSYEKL.

J is TRBJ2-3 and V is TRBV4-2; 7 positions agree with TRBD2. After removal of 4 bases from V and 0 bases from J, the junction contained 10 bases not matched to a gene. The CDR3 extends over 17 amino acids. In germline, CDR1 is LGHNA, CDR2 YNFKEQ. This chain's CDR3 is CASSRPGSSGSTDTQYF. For the CDR3, the DNA is TGTGCCAGCAGCCGGCCGGGAAGTAGCGGGAGCACAGATACGCAGTATTTT.